The 9 T cell receptor beta chains presented below share a single source sample, sequenced in a study of T cells in localized non-small cell lung cancer. Data came from immunoSEQ multiplex PCR; TCRdb stores just in-frame clones and leaves some out. The repertoire includes around 130,000 clones, more than 80% of them detected once, and over 1.5% sits in the top ten. Sequenced material: peripheral blood, taken before any cancer treatment. These receptors were taken from a female donor of 60 years or more with stage I lung adenocarcinoma.

This rearrangement joins TRBV28 to TRBJ1-4; D is perhaps TRBD1 (6 bases). The CDR3 loop spans 16 amino acids. CDR1 and CDR2 from the germline V gene are MDHEN and SYDVKM. The V end lost 4 bases, the J end lost 0 bases, and 12 bases lay between the germline ends. The CDR3 DNA reads as TGTGCCAGCAGTTACACAGGGATCGCAACTAATGAAAAACTGTTTTTT. Protein sequence: CASSYTGIATNEKLFF.

In regard to this clone: In the same sample, other DNA sequences code for this CDR3. The chain joins TRBV5-1 to TRBJ1-5; D may be TRBD1 (6 bases). Germline values: CDR1 SGHRS, CDR2 YFSETQ. Trimming stripped 0 bases from V and 4 bases from J, with 11 bases between. The CDR3 has 15 amino acids. CDR3 in amino acids: CASSLEGGGNQPQHF. In nucleotides, the CDR3 is TGCGCCAGCAGCTTGGAAGGAGGGGGAAATCAGCCCCAGCATTTT.

This clone came up a few times. The chain couples TRBV10-3 to TRBJ2-7; unclear D gene. The CDR3 has 15 residues. V was pared by 4 bases and J by 3 bases, with 16 bases between. The germline CDR1 and CDR2 sequences are ENHRY and SYGVKD. The CDR3 protein is CAISGGVRHRYEQYF. CDR3 DNA sequence: TGTGCCATCAGTGGTGGGGTCAGACACCGCTACGAGCAGTACTTC.

This chain links TRBV28 with TRBJ2-5, with 9 positions matching TRBD1. V was clipped by 3 bases and J by 5 bases; unmatched bases: 7. CDR1 and CDR2 (germline): MDHEN, SYDVKM. The CDR3 runs 15 residues. DNA for the CDR3: TGTGCCAGCAGTTTTTCGGGACAGGGTCTGGAGACCCAGTACTTC. Translating gives CASSFSGQGLETQYF.

The J gene is TRBJ1-5, the V gene TRBV6-1, with 7 bases matching TRBD1. With V trimmed by 6 bases and J by 3 bases, 8 bases remained unmatched. The CDR3 covers 15 residues. CDR1 is MNHNS, CDR2 SASEGT, per germline. CDR3 nucleotide sequence: TGTGCCAGCAGCGGCACAGGGGACCTCAATCAGCCCCAGCATTTT. This codes for CASSGTGDLNQPQHF.

V usage is TRBV27 and J usage is TRBJ1-5, with TRBD1 matching over 9 bases. V dropped 8 bases and J dropped 1; count of bases not matched to a gene: 3. Germline CDR1 is MNHEY and CDR2 is SMNVEV (reference sequence). The CDR3 covers 14 residues. The CDR3 reads CASRTGASNQPQHF. DNA of the CDR3: TGTGCCAGCCGGACAGGGGCAAGCAATCAGCCCCAGCATTTT.

The chain recombines TRBV9 with TRBJ2-5, with D maybe TRBD2 (5 bases). V was pared by 0 bases and J by 5 bases, with 23 bases between. CDR3 length: 18 amino acids. CDR1 is SGDLS and CDR2 is YYNGEE in the germline V gene. DNA for the CDR3: TGTGCCAGCAGCGTAGGGCTTGGAGGTGCCGTGGGTGGGGAGACCCAGTACTTC. It specifies CASSVGLGGAVGGETQYF.

This rearrangement joins TRBV28 to TRBJ2-7, with D possibly being TRBD2 (6 bases). V was cut by 8 bases and J by 5 bases, with 22 bases left in between. Germline V gives CDR1 MDHEN, CDR2 SYDVKM. The CDR3 totals 15 residues. The CDR3 DNA follows: TGTGCCAGCCATAGTGGCGGGCCCGGGGGAGACGAGCAGTACTTC. Translation gives CASHSGGPGGDEQYF. The full variable domain, with the rest looked up from reference TRBV28 and TRBJ2-7, is DVKVTQSSRYLVKRTGEKVFLECVQDMDHENMFWYRQDPGLGLRLIYFSYDVKMKEKGDIPEGYSVSREKKERFSLILESASTNQTSMYLCASHSGGPGGDEQYFGPGTRLTVT.

The CDR3 loop reads CATKGDGRTYEQYF. CDR3 bases: TGTGCCACCAAGGGGGACGGCAGGACCTACGAGCAGTACTTC. The chain combines TRBV28 with TRBJ2-7; TRBD1 might be the D (6 bases). Germline loops: CDR1 MDHEN, CDR2 SYDVKM. There are 14 residues in the CDR3. The V end lost 10 bases, the J end lost 2 bases, and 18 bases lay between the germline ends.